A single sample is the source of the 31 T cell receptor beta chains below, sequenced in a study of blood T cell repertoires in COVID-19. The method was immunoSEQ multiplex PCR; TCRdb's version includes in-frame clones alone and lacks a portion of them. Of about 130,000 clones listed, under 95% are singletons. Sequences were obtained from peripheral blood. The receptors come from a man in his 60s with COVID-19, enrolled during active disease.

The CDR3 DNA is TGTGCCAGCAGTGAGGGCTGGGAAGAGACCCAGTACTTC. Protein product: CASSEGWEETQYF. This chain connects TRBV6-1 to TRBJ2-5; D gene ambiguous. V was clipped by 3 bases and J by 3 bases, with 8 bases between them. Germline V gene lookup returns CDR1 MNHNS and CDR2 SASEGT. This CDR3 has 13 amino acids.

The genes are TRBV24-1 and TRBJ2-2; TRBD1 agrees at 8 bases. V gave up 6 bases and J gave up 8 bases; unmatched junction bases: 7. This CDR3 contains 14 residues. Germline CDR1 reads KGHDR; CDR2 reads SFDVKD. In DNA form, the CDR3 reads TGTGCCACCAGTAAACAGGGGGTGTTAGGGGAGCTGTTTTTT. Amino acid sequence: CATSKQGVLGELFF.

This clone was seen a single time. This rearrangement joins TRBV6-2 or TRBV6-3 to TRBJ1-4; unclear D gene. Trimming shortened V by 2 bases and J by 6 bases, and 7 bases separated the two germline ends. CDR1 is MNHEY and CDR2 is SVGEGT in the germline V gene. CDR3 length equals 13 residues. DNA of the CDR3: TGTGCCAGCAGTTACGGCCGATATGAAAAACTGTTTTTT. Translating it yields CASSYGRYEKLFF.

The rearrangement uses TRBV7-8 and TRBJ1-1, with D possibly being TRBD1 (6 bases). The V gene's germline CDR1 is SGHVS and CDR2 FQNEAQ. CDR3 length equals 15 residues. Trimming left V 1 base short and J 3 bases short, with 12 bases between. The chain's CDR3 is CASSLDGGGYTEAFF. CDR3 nucleotide sequence: TGTGCCAGCAGCTTAGATGGGGGCGGGTACACTGAAGCTTTCTTT.

The chain is built from TRBV21-1 and TRBJ2-2; TRBD1 is the table's D call and was not checked against the DNA. TRBV21-1 has pseudogene status. This CDR3 has 16 residues. The CDR3 loop reads CASSKAEGADTGELFF. In DNA, the CDR3 is TGTGCCAGCAGCAAAGCTGAGGGGGCAGACACCGGGGAGCTGTTTTTT.

The V gene is TRBV5-1, the J gene TRBJ2-2, with D tentatively TRBD1 (5 bases). V lost 5 bases and J lost 0, with 11 bases in between. Germline values: CDR1 SGHRS, CDR2 YFSETQ. The CDR3 sequence is 15 residues long. The CDR3: CASSHRTTNTGELFF. As DNA, the CDR3 is TGCGCCAGCAGTCATCGGACAACGAACACCGGGGAGCTGTTTTTT. The variable domain in full, with the rest retrieved from reference TRBV5-1 and TRBJ2-2, is KAGVTQTPRYLIKTRGQQVTLSCSPISGHRSVSWYQQTPGQGLQFLFEYFSETQRNKGNFPGRFSGRQFSNSRSEMNVSTLELGDSALYLCASSHRTTNTGELFFGEGSRLTVL.

This rearrangement joins TRBV29-1 to TRBJ2-7; weak D call: TRBD1 (6 bases). Germline V gene lookup returns CDR1 SQVTM and CDR2 ANQGSEA. V was clipped by 0 bases and J by 0 bases, with 12 bases between them. CDR3 size: 15 residues. The CDR3 DNA reads TGCAGCGTTGAAGATGAGGCAGGGGCCTCCTACGAGCAGTACTTC. Residues: CSVEDEAGASYEQYF.

The chain recombines TRBV5-5 with TRBJ2-2; TRBD2 matches 12 bases. The CDR3 loop spans 16 amino acids. J lost 6 bases, V lost 4 bases, and 7 bases had no gene match. Per the germline V gene, CDR1 is SGHKS and CDR2 is YYEKEE (reference sequence). The chain's CDR3 is CASSPLTSGSAGELFF. DNA of the CDR3: TGTGCCAGCAGCCCCCTGACTAGCGGGAGCGCCGGGGAGCTGTTTTTT.

The CDR3 DNA sequence: TGTGCCAGCAGCTTGGGGAGGGCCAATGAGCAGTTCTTC. Translation gives CASSLGRANEQFF. J is TRBJ2-1 and V is TRBV11-1; 7 bases match TRBD2. From germline, CDR1 is SGHAT and CDR2 FQDESV (reference sequence). The V segment lost 3 bases and the J segment 6 bases; nucleotides outside the gene matches: 2. The CDR3 runs to 13 residues.

J is TRBJ2-5 and V is TRBV28; 8 bases match TRBD2. V trimming: 3 bases; J trimming: 5 bases; junction bases outside the gene matches: 2. Looked up from germline, CDR1 is MDHEN and CDR2 is SYDVKM. There are 13 residues in the CDR3. DNA of the CDR3: TGTGCCAGCAGTTTGCGGGGGGTGGAGACCCAGTACTTC. It codes for CASSLRGVETQYF. The entire variable domain, with the rest obtained from reference TRBV28 and TRBJ2-5, is as follows: DVKVTQSSRYLVKRTGEKVFLECVQDMDHENMFWYRQDPGLGLRLIYFSYDVKMKEKGDIPEGYSVSREKKERFSLILESASTNQTSMYLCASSLRGVETQYFGPGTRLLVL.

The chain combines TRBV6-5 with TRBJ1-6, with D possibly being TRBD1 (6 bases). The CDR3 length is 14 residues. V gave up 6 bases and J gave up 6 bases, with 12 bases separating them. Germline V lookup: CDR1 MNHEY, CDR2 SVGAGI. The CDR3 DNA follows: TGTGCCAGCAGGACGGGGGGCTCTAATTCACCCCTCCACTTT. Translation: CASRTGGSNSPLHF.

The genes are TRBV9 and TRBJ2-1; the D is unclear. Trimming removed 4 bases at V and 4 bases at J, with 9 bases between. The CDR3 runs to 13 residues. Germline V gene lookup returns CDR1 SGDLS and CDR2 YYNGEE. The CDR3 sequence: CASSTSSYNEQFF. CDR3 sequence (DNA): TGTGCCAGCAGCACGAGCTCGTACAATGAGCAGTTCTTC.

V and J are TRBV11-3 and TRBJ2-1, with D possibly TRBD2 on 6 matching bases. V lost 8 bases, J lost 5 bases, and 10 bases lay in between. Germline loops: CDR1 SGHNT, CDR2 YENEEA. The CDR3 sequence is 12 residues long. This CDR3 reads CASLGGDNEQFF. The CDR3 bases are TGTGCCAGCTTGGGCGGGGACAATGAGCAGTTCTTC.

The chain employs TRBV30 and TRBJ2-7; D may be TRBD2 (5 bases). This CDR3 has 12 amino acids. CDR1 and CDR2 from the germline V gene are GTSNPN and SVGIG (reference sequence). Trimming pared 1 base from V and 6 bases from J, leaving 10 bases between. The CDR3 coding sequence is TGTGCCTGGAGTGGAGGGTCGGGCGAGCAGTACTTC. Translation gives CAWSGGSGEQYF.

The chain couples TRBV5-1 to TRBJ2-2; TRBD2 agrees at 13 bases. Germline V gene sequence: CDR1 SGHRS, CDR2 YFSETQ. The CDR3 is made up of 16 amino acids. Unmatched junction bases numbered 4, after V lost 0 bases and J lost 8 bases. CDR3 region: CASSLEGLAGSGELFF. The CDR3 bases are TGCGCCAGCAGCTTGGAGGGACTAGCGGGATCTGGGGAGCTGTTTTTT.

The chain joins TRBV20-1 to TRBJ2-7, with D possibly TRBD1 on 7 matching bases. CDR1 and CDR2 from the germline V gene are DFQATT and SNEGSKA (reference sequence). The V and J ends lost 3 bases and 1 base respectively, with 13 bases between them. The CDR3 runs 14 residues. The CDR3 spells CSASGGTASYEQYF. For the CDR3, the DNA is TGCAGTGCTAGTGGGGGGACAGCATCCTACGAGCAGTACTTC.

The chain couples TRBV11-3 to TRBJ2-1; unclear D gene. This CDR3 spans 14 amino acids. Germline lookup yields CDR1 SGHNT and CDR2 YENEEA. Trimming cost V 0 bases and J 2 bases, with 5 bases left between them. The CDR3 region has the DNA TGTGCCAGCAGCTTAGAGGAGCCCTACAATGAGCAGTTCTTC. As protein: CASSLEEPYNEQFF.

This rearrangement joins TRBV18 to TRBJ2-1; TRBD2 is a possible D gene (6 bases). CDR3 length: 14 residues. The germline V gene has CDR1 KGHSH and CDR2 LQKENI. V was trimmed by 4 bases and J by 7 bases, leaving 14 bases between them. The CDR3 loop reads CASSLSTGGNEQFF. CDR3 in DNA: TGTGCCAGCTCACTATCAACTGGGGGGAATGAGCAGTTCTTC.

The chain is built from TRBV2 and TRBJ2-1; weak D call: TRBD1 (5 bases). Germline values: CDR1 SNHLY, CDR2 FYNNEI. The CDR3 has 12 residues. V lost 6 bases and J lost 7, with 10 bases in between. CDR3 nucleotides: TGTGCCAGCAGCTCAGGGTATAATGAGCAGTTCTTC. It encodes CASSSGYNEQFF.

The chain is built from TRBV6-2 or TRBV6-3 and TRBJ2-3; D gene uncertain. The germline gives CDR1 MNHEY, CDR2 SVGEGT. This CDR3 is built from 13 residues. V was trimmed by 3 bases and J by 4 bases, leaving 8 bases between them. CDR3 coding DNA: TGTGCCAGCAGTTATATCCCCGCAGATACGCAGTATTTT. Encoded protein: CASSYIPADTQYF.

CDR3 sequence: CSASESSGTATSYGYTF. In DNA form, the CDR3 reads TGCAGTGCTAGTGAATCGTCCGGGACAGCGACTTCCTATGGCTACACCTTC. The chain is built from TRBV20-1 and TRBJ1-2; 7 bases align to TRBD1. Germline-derived CDR1 and CDR2 are DFQATT and SNEGSKA (reference sequence). The CDR3 loop spans 17 amino acids. With 3 bases clipped from V and 4 bases from J, the junction kept 17 bases outside the gene matches.

The chain has TRBV5-6 and TRBJ1-4; D is perhaps TRBD1 (5 bases). This CDR3 has 16 amino acids. Trimming cost V 1 base and J 6 bases, with 16 bases left between them. Germline assignment: CDR1 SGHDT and CDR2 YYEEEE. CDR3 in amino acids: CASSLFHRLGYEKLFF. CDR3 in DNA: TGTGCCAGCAGCTTGTTTCACAGGCTAGGTTATGAAAAACTGTTTTTT.

This chain connects TRBV19 to TRBJ2-1; 7 bases align to TRBD1. With V trimmed by 8 bases and J by 14 bases, 3 bases remained unmatched. The CDR3 loop spans 9 amino acids. CDR1 and CDR2 from the germline V gene are LNHDA and SQIVND (reference sequence). DNA of the CDR3: TGTGCCAGTGGGACAGAAAAGTTCTTC. It translates to CASGTEKFF.

The chain combines TRBV14 with TRBJ2-7, with TRBD1 matching 8 bases. The ends lost 1 base at V and 4 bases at J; junction bases unmatched: 9. Germline V lookup: CDR1 SGHDN, CDR2 FVKESK. The CDR3 consists of 16 residues. CDR3 residues: CASSQGRGQGWYEQYF. In DNA, the CDR3 is TGTGCCAGCAGCCAAGGAAGAGGACAGGGATGGTACGAGCAGTACTTC.

This chain links TRBV28 with TRBJ1-4; 7 positions match TRBD1. Germline CDR1 MDHEN, CDR2 SYDVKM. Unmatched junction bases numbered 9, after V lost 5 bases and J lost 6 bases. CDR3 length: 15 residues. CDR3 nucleotides: TGTGCCAGCAGTCCCAACAGGGGCCGCTATGAAAAACTGTTTTTT. Protein product: CASSPNRGRYEKLFF. The entire variable domain, with the rest obtained from reference TRBV28 and TRBJ1-4, is as follows: DVKVTQSSRYLVKRTGEKVFLECVQDMDHENMFWYRQDPGLGLRLIYFSYDVKMKEKGDIPEGYSVSREKKERFSLILESASTNQTSMYLCASSPNRGRYEKLFFGSGTQLSVL.

The CDR3 DNA sequence: TGTGCCAGCAGCTTAGAAGGCGGGAGGGCCCCGGGCAATGAGCAGTTCTTC. Its translation is CASSLEGGRAPGNEQFF. The rearrangement uses TRBV7-2 and TRBJ2-1; TRBD2 agrees at 9 bases. Per the germline V gene, CDR1 is SGHTA and CDR2 is FQGNSA. V lost 1 base, J lost 6 bases, and 10 bases stayed unmatched. The CDR3 length is 17 residues.

J is TRBJ2-7 and V is TRBV13; TRBD1 is a possible D gene (5 bases). Trimming cost V 5 bases and J 2 bases, with 13 bases left between them. In germline, CDR1 is PRHDT, CDR2 FYEKMQ (reference sequence). The CDR3 extends over 14 amino acids. The CDR3, as DNA: TGTGCCAGCAGCCCTCTGACAGCTCCCTACGAGCAGTACTTC. This gives the protein CASSPLTAPYEQYF.

The chain recombines TRBV10-3 with TRBJ2-7; maybe TRBD2 (6 bases). Germline V CDR1 and CDR2: ENHRY, SYGVKD. There are 16 residues in the CDR3. V was clipped by 0 bases and J by 0 bases, with 12 bases between them. The CDR3 loop reads CAISESLAGRSYEQYF. In DNA form, the CDR3 reads TGTGCCATCAGTGAGTCCTTGGCGGGACGCTCCTACGAGCAGTACTTC.

The V gene is TRBV28, the J gene TRBJ1-6; 8 bases are a match to TRBD1. Germline trimming cut 5 bases from V and 9 bases from J; bases unmatched to any gene: 6. The CDR3 consists of 14 residues. The germline CDR1 and CDR2 sequences are MDHEN and SYDVKM. CDR3 DNA: TGTGCCAGCAGTACCCGGACAGGGTTTTCACCCCTCCACTTT. It specifies CASSTRTGFSPLHF.

This clone was counted once. The CDR3 coding sequence is TGTGCCAGCAGTTCACAGGGGGCGGGAGGCTACACCTTC. This encodes CASSSQGAGGYTF. The chain links TRBV6-5 to TRBJ1-2; 9 nucleotides match TRBD1. The V gene's germline CDR1 is MNHEY and CDR2 SVGAGI. V was clipped by 4 bases and J by 8 bases; unmatched bases: 5. The CDR3 totals 13 residues.

The rearrangement links TRBV28 to TRBJ1-2; no reliable D call. Per the germline V gene, CDR1 is MDHEN and CDR2 is SYDVKM. The CDR3 has 14 amino acids. Trimming removed 5 bases from V and 4 bases from J, with 14 bases in between. For the CDR3, the DNA is TGTGCCAGCAGTAAGTCCTCACTCGTCTATGGCTACACCTTC. This codes for CASSKSSLVYGYTF.